This T cell receptor (beta chain) originates from a study of CXCR3-negative and CXCR3-positive naive CD8 T cells. Notes on the study in general: Comparably high diversity marked both naive subsets, whereas memory CD8+ cells had much lower diversity. Memory cells differed in TRBV-TRBJ usage, but naive CXCR3-negative and CXCR3-positive cells had similar usage. When CXCR3-positive naive cells were set against CXCR3-negative naive cells, the former had more hydrophobic TRB CDR3s.

Naive CD8+ T lymphocytes were specified as CD45RO-CCR7+CD27+CD95-. On this clonotype itself: The target antigen is unknown.

Each TRB cDNA library was prepared by 5' RACE (with UMI labels). Reanalyzing the 5' RACE reads, TCRdb keeps one entry per CDR3 protein, without DNA. Recorded for this sample: approximately 100,000 distinct CDR3 sequences. The germline CDR1 and CDR2 sequences are SGDLS and YYNGEE. This CDR3 comprises 16 residues. This sequence was found in a human donor in good health. Some clones in this sample may be carry-over from other donors' samples. The sequenced sample was naive CXCR3+ CD8+ T cells from blood. Specified subset: CD45RO-CCR7+CD27+CD95- naive CD8+ T cells expressing CXCR3 (TNR3+). V and J are TRBV9 and TRBJ2-1. CDR3 sequence: CASSVEAGVSYNEQFF.